This T cell receptor beta chain was observed in a study of cytomegalovirus exposure and HLA in healthy donors. The wider study: Approximately 85 million unique TCRs from HLA-typed donors were held in an early data release.

Whole-study results and caveats: A list of 164 TCR beta chains associated with cytomegalovirus was given. Reportedly, diagnosis of cytomegalovirus status by the classifier showed high specificity and sensitivity.

Germline V gives CDR1 WNHNN, CDR2 SYGVQD (reference sequence). V gave up 1 base and J gave up 8 bases; unmatched junction bases: 8. This CDR3 region has 16 residues. A multiplex PCR was run with 60 Vbeta primers and 13 Jbeta primers. The repertoire was sequenced with immunoSEQ multiplex PCR; TCRdb's copy has only in-frame clones and lacks some. This sample has 120,000 to 150,000 clones, with 65% to 80% found just once. Comments on this clone: Its antigen is not identified.

The sample taken for sequencing was PBMCs. V is TRBV10-1 and J is TRBJ2-1, with 10 bases matching TRBD2. This receptor was identified in a male donor in good health and CMV-seropositive. The DNA for the CDR3 is TGCGCCAGCAGTGAGTTCTTGAGCGGGAGGGCCTATGAGCAGTTCTTC. Translation: CASSEFLSGRAYEQFF.